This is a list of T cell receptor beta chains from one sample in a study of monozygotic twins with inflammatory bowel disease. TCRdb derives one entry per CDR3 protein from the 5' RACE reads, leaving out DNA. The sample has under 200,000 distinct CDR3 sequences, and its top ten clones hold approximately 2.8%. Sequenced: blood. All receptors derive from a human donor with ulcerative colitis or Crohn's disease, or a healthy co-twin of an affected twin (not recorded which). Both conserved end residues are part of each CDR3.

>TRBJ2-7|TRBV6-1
CASRVVHPYEQYF
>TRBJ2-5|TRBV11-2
CASRTPDRPGETQYF
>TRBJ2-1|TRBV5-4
CASSFIDRGGSYNEQFF
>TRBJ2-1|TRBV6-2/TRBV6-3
CASSPGYFYNEQFF
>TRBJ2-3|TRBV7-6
CASSLYLGSGSSTDTQYF
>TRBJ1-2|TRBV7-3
CASSLQAGDYGYTF
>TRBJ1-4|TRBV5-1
CASSPTGGVEKLFF
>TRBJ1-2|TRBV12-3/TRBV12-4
CASSLAPSGRGLWTF
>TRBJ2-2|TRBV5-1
CASHTDRANTGELFF
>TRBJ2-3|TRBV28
CASSPTSTDTQYF
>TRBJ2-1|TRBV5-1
CASSLETGTPEFF
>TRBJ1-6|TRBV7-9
CASSLTDNSPLHF
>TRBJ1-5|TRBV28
CASSYQGSNQPQHF
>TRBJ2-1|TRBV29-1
CSVEDVSYREPLENEQFF
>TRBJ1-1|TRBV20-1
CSARFSGQGALNTEAFF
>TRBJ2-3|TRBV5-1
CASSRLAGGGGTDTQYF
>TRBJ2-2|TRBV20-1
CSATTIFYTGELFF
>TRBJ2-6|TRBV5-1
CASSRGWGSGANVLTF
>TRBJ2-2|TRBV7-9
CASSLESGGNTGELFF
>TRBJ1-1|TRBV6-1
CASSQRGVRTEAFF
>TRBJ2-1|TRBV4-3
CASSQGKNEQFF
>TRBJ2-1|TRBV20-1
CSALQVRRAYNEQFF
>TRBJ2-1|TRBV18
CASSPLGHFSYNEQFF
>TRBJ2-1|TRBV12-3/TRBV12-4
CASSRTPEQFF
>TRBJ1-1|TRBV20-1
CSARDPKDTEAFF
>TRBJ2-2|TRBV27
CASSPRAVTGELFF
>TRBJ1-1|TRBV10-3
CAISDVMNTEAFF
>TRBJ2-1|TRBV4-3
CASSSAGTSGGHNEQFF
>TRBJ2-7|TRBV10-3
CAISLDRAYEQYF
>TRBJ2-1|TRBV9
CASGRGVTTGNEQFF
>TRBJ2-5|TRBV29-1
CSARSDQETQYF
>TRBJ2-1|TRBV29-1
CSVVSSGGGNEQFF
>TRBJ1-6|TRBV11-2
CASSQGTSNSPLHF
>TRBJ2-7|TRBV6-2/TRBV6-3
CASSRLAGAYEQYF
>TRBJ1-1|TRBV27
CASSSILGVMNTEAFF
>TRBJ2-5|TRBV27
CASSPTGTGFLQETQYF
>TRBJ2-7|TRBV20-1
CSADEDRSYEQYF
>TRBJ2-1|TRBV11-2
CASSTPEKSEQFF
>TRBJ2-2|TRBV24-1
CATQHLDRNTGELFF
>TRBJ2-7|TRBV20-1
CSAPPWTSDYEQYF
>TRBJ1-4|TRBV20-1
CSARVRARREKLFF
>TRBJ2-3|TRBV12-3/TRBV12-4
CASSYLTSGPSTDTQYF